The rows below give T cell receptor beta chains drawn from one sample of a study of blood T cell repertoires in COVID-19. The protocol was immunoSEQ multiplex PCR, while the TCRdb copy is restricted to in-frame clones and leaves out a portion. The sample holds 470,000 or so clones, around nine tenths seen once. Sequencing used peripheral blood. Every receptor here comes from a woman aged 25 to 39 with acute or convalescent COVID-19. The conserved cysteine and the conserved F or W are not part of the CDR3 here. Each record gives: V gene, D gene, J gene, CDR3 protein. The D gene is left open where the match is weak.

v_call: TRBV6-1
d_call: NA
j_call: TRBJ1-1
cdr3_aa: ASSEAPRVILKGTEAF

v_call: TRBV7-3
d_call: NA
j_call: TRBJ1-1
cdr3_aa: ASSLTGRIKTMNTEAF

v_call: TRBV24-1
d_call: NA
j_call: TRBJ2-1
cdr3_aa: ATSDFKAAVNEQF

v_call: TRBV5-1
d_call: NA
j_call: TRBJ2-1
cdr3_aa: ASSLVVTISEQF

v_call: TRBV19
d_call: NA
j_call: TRBJ2-2
cdr3_aa: ASSGTQGRKLSAGELF

v_call: TRBV7-3
d_call: TRBD2
j_call: TRBJ2-1
cdr3_aa: ASSLSGGYHEQF

v_call: TRBV9
d_call: NA
j_call: TRBJ2-1
cdr3_aa: ASSVGNIRGEQF

v_call: TRBV30
d_call: NA
j_call: TRBJ2-3
cdr3_aa: AWSEKSRGYLDTQY

v_call: TRBV4-1
d_call: TRBD1
j_call: TRBJ1-6
cdr3_aa: ASSQEQGSSYNSPLH

v_call: TRBV5-1
d_call: TRBD2
j_call: TRBJ2-7
cdr3_aa: ASSEDARGAYEQY

v_call: TRBV6-5
d_call: TRBD2
j_call: TRBJ2-1
cdr3_aa: ASAGGLAGINEQF

v_call: TRBV30
d_call: NA
j_call: TRBJ1-1
cdr3_aa: AWSVSQGSGAF

v_call: TRBV19
d_call: TRBD1
j_call: TRBJ1-5
cdr3_aa: ASSIRQGVKPQH

v_call: TRBV20-1
d_call: NA
j_call: TRBJ2-6
cdr3_aa: SASSQPGANVLT

v_call: TRBV6-5
d_call: NA
j_call: TRBJ1-2
cdr3_aa: ASGPGWYGYT

v_call: TRBV5-1
d_call: TRBD1
j_call: TRBJ2-7
cdr3_aa: ASSPWTGSSYEQY

v_call: TRBV7-3
d_call: NA
j_call: TRBJ2-3
cdr3_aa: ASSPSLRDTQY

v_call: TRBV2
d_call: NA
j_call: TRBJ2-7
cdr3_aa: ASRVDSSYEQY

v_call: TRBV7-3
d_call: NA
j_call: TRBJ2-2
cdr3_aa: ASSLRGRTAGGELF

v_call: TRBV3-1/TRBV3-2
d_call: TRBD1
j_call: TRBJ1-2
cdr3_aa: ASSQPGQETYGYT

v_call: TRBV15
d_call: NA
j_call: TRBJ2-7
cdr3_aa: ATSRGGGVLADYEQY

v_call: TRBV11-2
d_call: TRBD1
j_call: TRBJ2-7
cdr3_aa: ASRQGTIPYEQY

v_call: TRBV5-1
d_call: TRBD1
j_call: TRBJ2-7
cdr3_aa: ASSLSDRSSYEQY

v_call: TRBV19
d_call: NA
j_call: TRBJ2-2
cdr3_aa: ASSIIGSANTGELF

v_call: TRBV2
d_call: TRBD2
j_call: TRBJ2-5
cdr3_aa: ASSVAGGEETQY

v_call: TRBV24-1
d_call: TRBD2
j_call: TRBJ2-1
cdr3_aa: ATSDGPRGGEQF

v_call: TRBV12-3/TRBV12-4
d_call: TRBD1
j_call: TRBJ2-7
cdr3_aa: ASSHLQGEQY